The 20 T cell receptor beta chains below were found in one sample sequenced in a study of control samples from healthy donors and cancer patients. Sequencing was performed with immunoSEQ multiplex PCR; in TCRdb, only in-frame clones are kept and a portion is missing. Of 98,000 or so clones listed, about 79% are singletons. Sequencing was performed on blood. The receptors here all came from a woman aged 30 to 39 in good health.

This chain joins TRBV5-6 and TRBJ1-5; D might be TRBD1 (5 bases). Trimming removed 5 bases at V and 3 bases at J, with 15 bases between. Germline V gene sequence: CDR1 SGHDT, CDR2 YYEEEE. The length of the CDR3 is 15 residues. The DNA of the CDR3 is TGTGCCAGCAGGAACTGGGGACGGGTCAATCAGCCCCAGCATTTT. It specifies CASRNWGRVNQPQHF. The complete variable domain, with remaining parts taken from reference TRBV5-6 and TRBJ1-5, reads DAGVTQSPTHLIKTRGQQVTLRCSPKSGHDTVSWYQQALGQGPQFIFQYYEEEERQRGNFPDRFSGHQFPNYSSELNVNALLLGDSALYLCASRNWGRVNQPQHFGDGTRLSIL.

The CDR3 nucleotides are TGTGCCAGCAGCGCAACTAGCGGGGGCCGGAATGAGCAGTTCTTC. Its protein is CASSATSGGRNEQFF. The genes are TRBV7-8 and TRBJ2-1; 11 bases are shared with TRBD2. The V gene's germline CDR1 is SGHVS and CDR2 FQNEAQ. V shed 5 bases and J 7 bases; nucleotides not matched to a gene: 7. This CDR3 is built from 15 residues.

The rearrangement links TRBV7-2 to TRBJ2-7; possibly TRBD1 for D (6 bases). The CDR3 has 15 residues. V lost 0 bases and J lost 3, with 12 bases in between. Germline V gene sequence: CDR1 SGHTA, CDR2 FQGNSA. For the CDR3, the DNA is TGTGCCAGCAGCTTAGCTTCCCCCAGGGGCTACGAGCAGTACTTC. It yields the protein CASSLASPRGYEQYF.

In this sample, this clone turned up a few times. The chain uses TRBV5-6 and TRBJ2-7; D gene ambiguous. The CDR3 sequence is 15 residues long. Germline CDR1 and CDR2: SGHDT and YYEEEE. Trimming stripped 0 bases from V and 3 bases from J, with 13 bases between. This CDR3 reads CASSLAFGSIYEQYF. The CDR3 nucleotides read TGTGCCAGCAGCTTGGCCTTTGGCTCTATCTACGAGCAGTACTTC.

This clone was seen more than once but under ten times. V and J are TRBV5-6 and TRBJ1-1, with 8 nucleotides matching TRBD1. V gave up 0 bases and J gave up 4 bases; unmatched junction bases: 5. CDR3 length: 15 amino acids. Germline V gene data show CDR1 as SGHDT and CDR2 as YYEEEE. The CDR3 nucleotides read TGTGCCAGCAGCTTGGAGGGACAGGCGGCCACTGAAGCTTTCTTT. Its translation is CASSLEGQAATEAFF.

This sequence joins TRBV27 and TRBJ2-3; 11 bases map to TRBD1. V gave up 5 bases and J gave up 5 bases; unmatched junction bases: 9. Germline loops: CDR1 MNHEY, CDR2 SMNVEV (reference sequence). This CDR3 is built from 16 residues. CDR3: CASSKGQGAYIDTQYF. CDR3 nucleotide sequence: TGTGCCAGCAGTAAAGGACAGGGGGCGTATATAGATACGCAGTATTTT.

The chain recombines TRBV18 with TRBJ2-4; tentative D call: TRBD1 (5 bases). This CDR3 contains 13 residues. Looked up from germline, CDR1 is KGHSH and CDR2 is LQKENI. V was trimmed by 2 bases and J by 8 bases, leaving 10 bases between them. CDR3 amino acids: CASSPERGHIQYF. The CDR3 DNA reads TGTGCCAGCTCACCAGAAAGGGGTCACATTCAGTACTTC.

The chain carries TRBV6-5 and TRBJ1-1; the D gene is possibly TRBD1 (5 bases). Per the germline V gene, CDR1 is MNHEY and CDR2 is SVGAGI. The CDR3 totals 14 residues. Trimming pared 2 bases from V and 6 bases from J, leaving 13 bases between. DNA of the CDR3: TGTGCCAGCAGTTACACAGCTTGGGGGGCTGAAGCTTTCTTT. It specifies CASSYTAWGAEAFF.

The CDR3 loop is CASSPSGQMNTEAFF. The CDR3 DNA reads as TGTGCCAGCAGCCCCTCGGGACAAATGAACACTGAAGCTTTCTTT. The chain employs TRBV6-2 or TRBV6-3 and TRBJ1-1, with D tentatively TRBD1 (6 bases). Germline assignment: CDR1 MNHEY and CDR2 SVGEGT. V was cut by 6 bases and J by 0 bases, with 14 bases left in between. The CDR3 totals 15 residues.

V and J are TRBV7-4 and TRBJ1-5; D not resolved. Per germline, CDR1 SGHVT and CDR2 SQSDAQ. The CDR3 is 14 amino acids. V shed 1 base and J shed 2 bases, with 6 bases lying between them. CDR3 DNA: TGTGCCAGCAGCTTAGTTTCCGGCAATCAGCCCCAGCATTTT. Amino acid sequence: CASSLVSGNQPQHF. Using reference TRBV7-4 and TRBJ1-5 for the parts outside the CDR3, the full variable domain is GAGVSQSPRYKVAKRGRDVALRCDSISGHVTLYWYRQTLGQGSEVLTYSQSDAQRDKSGRPSGRFSAERPERSVSTLKIQRTEQGDSAVYLCASSLVSGNQPQHFGDGTRLSIL.

A word on this clone: A much larger clone is a single base away; this may be a read error. This chain joins TRBV6-5 and TRBJ1-1; no reliable D call. The CDR3 runs to 11 residues. The germline V and J ends were trimmed by 6 bases and 1 base, with 3 bases remaining between them. Germline assignment: CDR1 MNHEY and CDR2 SVGAGI. CDR3 bases: TGTGCCAGCAGGGAGAACACTGAAGCTTTCTTT. It translates to CASRENTEAFF.

The chain recombines TRBV21-1 with TRBJ1-2; TRBD1, the table's D call, was not compared with the DNA. TRBV21-1 is termed a pseudogene. The CDR3 has 14 amino acids. DNA of the CDR3: TGTGCCAGCAGCAAAAGTTGGGCGCCTTATGGCTACACCTTC. Its protein product is CASSKSWAPYGYTF.

For the CDR3, the DNA is TGTGCCAGCAGCTGGGACAGGGAAAATGCTGAAGCTTTCTTT. Residues: CASSWDRENAEAFF. The rearrangement uses TRBV11-2 and TRBJ1-1; 9 bases line up with TRBD1. Germline CDR1 SGHAT, CDR2 FQNNGV. V lost 4 bases, J lost 6 bases, and 6 bases stayed unmatched. This CDR3 has 14 amino acids.

The chain employs TRBV5-6 and TRBJ2-1; 9 bases fit TRBD2. Germline CDR1 and CDR2: SGHDT and YYEEEE. V was clipped by 2 bases and J by 6 bases; unmatched bases: 6. The CDR3 is made up of 15 amino acids. CDR3 DNA: TGTGCCAGCAGCTTAAAAGCGGGGGGCCTCAATGAGCAGTTCTTC. Residues: CASSLKAGGLNEQFF.

This chain uses TRBV2 with TRBJ2-3, with D uncertain. The germline V and J ends were trimmed by 2 bases and 5 bases, with 11 bases remaining between them. The CDR3 extends over 14 amino acids. In germline, CDR1 is SNHLY, CDR2 FYNNEI. CDR3 residues: CASSELASLDTQYF. For the CDR3, the DNA is TGTGCCAGCAGTGAACTGGCTTCTTTAGATACGCAGTATTTT.

The chain employs TRBV7-9 and TRBJ1-4; no clear D. Germline V lookup: CDR1 SEHNR, CDR2 FQNEAQ (reference sequence). V was clipped by 2 bases and J by 8 bases, with 6 bases between them. The CDR3 sequence is 12 residues long. The CDR3 sequence is CASSLIPEKLFF. For the CDR3, the DNA is TGTGCCAGCAGCTTAATTCCCGAAAAACTGTTTTTT.

This sequence joins TRBV12-3 or TRBV12-4 and TRBJ1-5; TRBD1 might be the D (5 bases). Trimming pared 6 bases from V and 7 bases from J, leaving 13 bases between. CDR3 size: 13 residues. The CDR3 sequence: CASSPRWDQPQHF. CDR3 DNA sequence: TGTGCCAGCAGCCCCCGTTGGGACCAGCCCCAGCATTTT.

The chain uses TRBV11-2 and TRBJ1-4, with D unresolved. The ends were cut back, 3 bases at V and 13 bases at J, with 12 bases in the middle. The CDR3 is 12 residues long. The germline gives CDR1 SGHAT, CDR2 FQNNGV. The CDR3 DNA sequence: TGTGCCAGCAGCTTTCCTGAGGGAGGACTGTTTTTT. Translating it yields CASSFPEGGLFF.

The chain has TRBV7-8 and TRBJ2-3, with 7 bases that match TRBD2. The length of the CDR3 is 14 residues. Germline values: CDR1 SGHVS, CDR2 FQNEAQ. V was pared by 1 base and J by 8 bases, with 6 bases of the junction left unmatched. DNA of the CDR3: TGTGCCAGCAGCTTAGAAGCTGGCGGGGGTACGCAGTATTTT. It codes for CASSLEAGGGTQYF.

This clone is medium-sized. The CDR3 loop is CASGPRGNQPQHF. CDR3 nucleotide sequence: TGTGCCAGCGGCCCCAGGGGCAATCAGCCCCAGCATTTT. This chain links TRBV6-5 with TRBJ1-5, with D maybe TRBD1 (5 bases). The CDR3 has 13 residues. Trimming took off 8 bases at V and 2 bases at J, with 10 bases between the two ends. Germline V gene sequence: CDR1 MNHEY, CDR2 SVGAGI.